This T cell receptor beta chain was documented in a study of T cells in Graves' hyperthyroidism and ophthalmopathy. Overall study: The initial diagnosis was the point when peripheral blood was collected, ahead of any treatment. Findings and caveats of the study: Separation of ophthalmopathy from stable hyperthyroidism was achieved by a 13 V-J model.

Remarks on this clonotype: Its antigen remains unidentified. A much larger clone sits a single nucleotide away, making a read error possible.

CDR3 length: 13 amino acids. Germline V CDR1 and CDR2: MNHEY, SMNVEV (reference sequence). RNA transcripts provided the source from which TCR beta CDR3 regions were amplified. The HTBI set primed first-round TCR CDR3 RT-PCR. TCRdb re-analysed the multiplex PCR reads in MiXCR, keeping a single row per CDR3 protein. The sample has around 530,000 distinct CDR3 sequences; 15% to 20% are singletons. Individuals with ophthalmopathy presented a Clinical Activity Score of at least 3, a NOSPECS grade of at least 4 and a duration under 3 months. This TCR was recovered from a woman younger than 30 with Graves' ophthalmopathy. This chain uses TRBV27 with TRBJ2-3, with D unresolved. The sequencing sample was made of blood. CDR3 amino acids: CAGSFRPTDTQYF. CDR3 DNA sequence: TGTGCCGGCAGTTTCCGCCCCACAGATACGCAGTATTTT.